The entry that follows covers one T cell receptor (beta chain) sequence. Its antigen is not yet known. Base qualities are not at hand, and no much larger clone is one base apart. The sample carries other DNA sequences with the same CDR3. These data originate in a study of cytomegalovirus exposure and HLA in healthy donors (dated 2017 in TCRdb). Regarding the complete study: An earlier analysis of roughly 630 of the donors reported about 250 Gb of sequence data and around 120 million unique TCR beta sequences from about 179 million T cells. An early release covering 500 to 750 HLA-typed donors comprised approximately 290 gigabases of sequencing data and around 85 million unique TCR sequences. Of the 350 to 400 genotyped donors, roughly 85% fell in the genetic ancestry cluster associated with self-reported Caucasian donors. The study was designed to test whether signatures of past pathogen exposure could be identified by cataloging public T cell receptors. Using immunosequencing, the study profiled T cell repertoires from approximately 700 subjects and related those repertoires to cytomegalovirus serostatus. A separate validation cohort of over a hundred different subjects was used in addition to the approximately 700-subject first cohort. The study combined high-throughput TCR immunosequencing, statistical association of individual TCRs with disease status, and machine learning to predict cytomegalovirus infection status. To study patterns of TCR occurrence, a later analysis re-analyzed previously published TCR beta repertoires from 666 donors and added high-resolution HLA genotyping. Rather than drawing on any new phenotypic data, the later analysis identified candidate immune exposures from TCR beta sequences and the way those sequences occurred across donors. To decide whether each TCR beta V gene segment behaved as functional or pseudogenic, an earlier analysis of some 570 of the donors relied on high-throughput TCR beta sequencing. Donor age, sex, ethnicity and CMV serostatus were compiled together with the repertoire data. A later genetic analysis used genome-wide SNP genotypes for about 65% of the 666 donors, treating that subset as a discovery cohort. Every discovery cohort repertoire had been produced on one sequencing platform. HLA typing covered class I and class II loci at four-digit resolution. Typing coverage differed by locus: A, B, C, DRB1 and DQB1 were typed in about 629-640 donors, DQA1 in roughly 500, DPA1 in approximately 600, and DPB1 in 472. Roughly five DR-DQ haplotypes were handled as single units for association and clustering because linkage in the cohort was strong. Among about 370 genotyped donors of the cohort, an average of approximately 240,000 unique TCR beta nucleotide sequences was sequenced per donor, of which roughly 17% were non-productive.

Overall study outcomes, separate from this receptor: Because some donors lacked HLA typing at each locus, the association tests relied only on the typed subset. The cohort was sequenced for TCR beta chains only, and without alpha or paired-chain data the features that could be detected were limited. Roughly uniform sequencing depth across donors was assumed in presence/absence analyses, although this assumption may not hold. Because counts were too low, some 17 rarely observed V segments, including chromosome 9 orphons, were excluded from the earlier analysis of some 540 of the donors. Strong co-occurrence of HLA alleles, especially DR and DQ, made assigning TCR associations to individual alleles difficult. The authors suggested that the approach could potentially be generalized to other disease states and immunological phenotypes. At a false discovery rate of 0.05, a later analysis linked 16,951 TCR beta sequences to specific HLA alleles. A further reported finding was that TCR beta sequences accurately predicted the HLA-A and HLA-B alleles for most subjects in the first cohort. V-gene and J-gene trimming of TCR beta chains was associated with a missense DCLRE1C variant in a later genetic analysis, and the association was replicated in an independent cohort. Immune exposure information for the cohort was limited to CMV serostatus. Linkage disequilibrium might explain the correlated functional status among segregating V segments, but an unknown experimental factor could not be excluded. Because the 87-base-pair reads could not distinguish some IMGT-functional V segments, including TRBV6-2 and TRBV6-3, those segments were excluded. According to a later analysis, TCR association rates differed among HLA loci, with DRB1 alleles showing the most associated TCRs and HLA-C alleles showing the fewest. A later analysis reported that several top co-occurrence clusters appeared linked to parvovirus B19, influenza, CMV and Epstein-Barr virus. In an earlier analysis of some 540 of the donors, most TCR beta V segments appeared in productive rearrangements about 90% or about 30% of the time, broadly matching IMGT annotations. The study listed 150 to 200 TCR beta chains as associated with cytomegalovirus. Three of the identified cytomegalovirus-associated TCR beta chains were confirmed in vitro to be specific for cytomegalovirus antigens. A later analysis found that HLA-associated TCR beta chains were more clonally expanded and had lower generation probabilities than equally common non-associated chains. According to a later analysis, most CMV-associated TCR beta chains appeared to be HLA-restricted, and the HLA associations seemed to be driven largely by CMV exposure. While some public TCRs were present in many individuals, most TCR sequences turned up only very rarely across donors. According to a later genetic analysis, donors in an Asian-associated ancestry cluster had fewer N-insertions in productive TCRs than the approximately 610-donor mean. A cluster of highly shared sequence variants was judged likely to represent a technical artifact of the sequencing pipeline. The classifier was reported to diagnose cytomegalovirus status with high specificity and sensitivity in both the original and validation cohorts.

The library was made by the immunoSEQ multiplex PCR assay. A mixture of 60 forward primers for TCR Vbeta segments and 13 reverse primers for TCR Jbeta segments was used in the multiplex PCR. The CDR3 region of rearranged TCR beta genes was amplified from genomic DNA with a multiplex PCR assay. The amplified TCR beta libraries were sequenced on the Illumina HiSeq System as 87-base-pair reads. Per the authors' processing: In a later analysis, approximately 74 million unique TCR beta chains were counted across the approximately 620 repertoires, and some 10 million of these chains were shared by at least two donors. Raw reads were error-corrected and collapsed into unique sequences with a nearest-neighbor algorithm that merged closely related sequences to remove PCR and sequencing errors. CDR3 sequences were aligned to IMGT reference sequences to assign V, D and J gene segments. For a sequence to be retained, a match of at least six nucleotides was required to both a V gene segment and a J gene segment. A rearrangement was called productive if the CDR3 had no stop codons and remained in frame with V and J, and every other rearrangement was called non-productive. Following IMGT convention, CDR3 was defined as the stretch from the second conserved V-encoded cysteine up to the conserved J-encoded phenylalanine. The earlier analysis of a few hundred of the donors excluded sequences that lacked an unambiguous match to a single V gene segment. In an earlier analysis of 450 to 750 of the donors, a V segment was called functional when productive rearrangements were above 56.7%, and segregating when the standard deviation between donors exceeded 5%. A statistical classification framework was developed to diagnose cytomegalovirus status using the catalog of TCR beta chain sequences. In a later analysis, TCR nucleotide sequences were compared against IMGT/GENE-DB human TR gene sequences so that V and J genes could be assigned. The TCRdist pipeline was used in a later analysis to assign CDR3 sequences and most-parsimonious VDJ recombination scenarios. In a later analysis, each TCR beta chain was defined by its CDR3 amino acid sequence together with its V-gene family, and reads lacking a unique V-gene family were excluded. In a later analysis, 450 to 600 highly shared, low-generation-probability nucleotide sequences were removed to address suspected cross-contamination and a sequencing artifact. In a later analysis, a clonal expansion index was calculated for each public chain from normalized within-repertoire ranks of inferred template counts. Generation probabilities in a later analysis came from a VDJ recombination model fitted to out-of-frame rearrangements, and those results were checked against IGoR. A later analysis scored TCR-TCR, TCR-HLA and TCR-CMV co-occurrence with hypergeometric tests, applying a repertoire-size bias correction to TCR pairs. False discovery rates were estimated in a later analysis by permuting HLA or CMV assignments 20 times. In a later analysis, co-occurring TCRs were grouped using DBSCAN, and TCRdist sequence similarity was added for clustering within HLA-allele-positive subsets. For co-occurrence clustering, repertoires with fewer than 30,000 or more than 120,000 public chains were excluded, along with 5 or 6 repertoires with anomalous nucleotide sharing. The clones in this table, taken by TCRdb from immuneACCESS, are in-frame only. Not every clone is retained; where verified, under half of the shortfall comes from an unresolved V gene, and the cause of the rest is unknown. V, J and clone size reflect that table, while D and trimming were determined from the DNA. The sample profile shows 120,000 or so clones; about four fifths of them were found once. In total, the top ten clones hold 2% to 2.5% of the sample.

CDR1 and CDR2 were assigned from the germline V gene (reference sequence) as GTSNPN and SVGIG. The CDR3 spans 14 residues, from the cysteine through the phenylalanine. Just the 42-base CDR3 DNA is kept, in frame starting at base 1. V is clipped by 3 bases and J by 4 bases, and the sequence between their germline boundaries is 15 bases long. The cohort consisted of 600 to 750 healthy bone marrow donors. At the time of sampling, every cohort member was nominally healthy, though immune exposures that went unrecorded were likely present. The donor was CMV seronegative and belonged to the group of under 400 seronegative cohort members. Each donor provided a peripheral blood sample, and peripheral blood mononuclear cells were used for TCR beta sequencing. Genomic DNA was extracted from the blood cell samples with the Qiagen DNeasy Blood Extraction Kit.

Sequences were obtained from PBMCs. This TCR was sampled from a woman between 40 and 50 years old in good health and CMV-seronegative. The rearranged chain carries TRBV30 and TRBJ2-5, with TRBD2 perhaps the D gene, on 7 matching bases. This receptor has the CDR3 CAWSRRGGGETQYF. The DNA sequence is as follows: TGTGCCTGGAGCAGGAGGGGGGGCGGAGAGACCCAGTACTTC.